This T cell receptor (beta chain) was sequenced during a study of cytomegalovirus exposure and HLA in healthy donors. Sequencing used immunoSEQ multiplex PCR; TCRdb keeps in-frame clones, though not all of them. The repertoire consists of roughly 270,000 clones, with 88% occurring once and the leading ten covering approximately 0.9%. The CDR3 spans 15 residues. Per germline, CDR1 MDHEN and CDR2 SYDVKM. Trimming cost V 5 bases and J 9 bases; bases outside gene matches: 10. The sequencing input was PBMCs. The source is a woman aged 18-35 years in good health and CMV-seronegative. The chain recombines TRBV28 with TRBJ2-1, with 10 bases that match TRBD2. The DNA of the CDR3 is TGTGCCAGCAGTATAAGCGGGAGGGCCGAGATTGAGCAGTTCTTC. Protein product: CASSISGRAEIEQFF.